The clone carrying this TCR beta chain was observed a handful of times. Its antigen is unknown. This sample stems from a study of identical twins. Study-wide points: In drawing conclusions, the study used cross-sectional statistical analysis and did not follow the same donors.

The CDR3 runs 14 residues. Trimming pared 7 bases from V and 4 bases from J, leaving 14 bases between. The germline CDR1 and CDR2 sequences are MNHEY and SMNVEV (reference sequence). Each CDR3 protein is one row after TCRdb ran MiXCR on the 5' RACE reads. The sample includes 420,000 or so distinct CDR3 sequences, approximately 17% of them seen just once. The sequence was collected from a man in his fifties in good health. V gene TRBV27 combines with J gene TRBJ2-1; tentative D call: TRBD2 (5 bases). Specimen: naive T cells sorted from blood. The CDR3 loop reads CASKEEVGYNEQFF. CDR3 bases: TGTGCCAGCAAAGAGGAGGTCGGGTACAATGAGCAGTTCTTC.